Listed here is a single TCR beta chain. As yet, its antigen is unknown. The data derive from a study of T cell responses to AZD1222 COVID-19 vaccine. Study-wide results and limits: A mostly white British donor set with more females was recruited, and clonal diversity was possibly underestimated.

Trimming cost V 5 bases and J 8 bases, with 13 bases left between them. CDR1 is SGHTA, CDR2 FQGNSA, per germline. CDR3 length equals 13 residues. Clones were sequenced by immunoSEQ multiplex PCR, and TCRdb holds only the in-frame ones, with some missing. The sample holds 180,000 or so clones, around 88% seen once. The V call is TRBV7-2, the J call TRBJ1-5; D ambiguous. The source of this sequence is an adult in good health. This specimen consisted of peripheral blood, obtained on day 0 of AZD1222 vaccination. The CDR3 loop reads CASSPWSLEPQHF. In DNA, the CDR3 is TGTGCCAGCAGCCCGTGGAGTTTGGAGCCCCAGCATTTT.